This TCR beta chain emerged from a study of cytomegalovirus exposure and HLA in healthy donors. This CDR3 has 15 amino acids. The germline V gene has CDR1 MNHEY and CDR2 SMNVEV (reference sequence). Trimming cost V 4 bases and J 0 bases, with 13 bases left between them. Amplification used 60 Vbeta primers and 13 Jbeta primers. The method was immunoSEQ multiplex PCR; TCRdb's version includes in-frame clones alone and lacks a portion of them. This sample has some 150,000 clones, with around 79% found just once. The chain carries TRBV27 and TRBJ2-7; a weak D match, TRBD2 (6 bases). The specimen was PBMCs. The TCR was taken from a man aged 25 to 40 in good health and CMV-seropositive. The CDR3 loop reads CASSYKAGSSYEQYF. DNA for the CDR3: TGTGCCAGCAGTTACAAAGCGGGCTCCTCCTACGAGCAGTACTTC.